This TCR beta chain emerged from a study of vaccination and CD4 T cells after COVID-19. Turning to the study itself: Spike peptides, overlapping and drawn from SARS-CoV-2, HCoV-NL63, HCoV-OC43 and HCoV-229E, were used to stimulate cells. Notes on the study in general: Relatively small numbers of convalescent patients were studied, with no early post-infection timepoints included.

Sample treatment: approximately nine-day PBMC culture with coronavirus spike peptide pools or control peptides (ViraFEST assay). A word on this clonotype: As yet, its antigen is unknown.

The length of the CDR3 is 13 residues. Trimming pared 3 bases from V and 0 bases from J, leaving 8 bases between. The germline V gene has CDR1 DFQATT and CDR2 SNEGSKA (reference sequence). An Oncomine TCR Beta short-read assay was used to sequence the DNA from cultured CD4+ T cells. TCRdb fed the PCR reads into MiXCR, producing one record per CDR3 protein. The sample lists almost 20,000 distinct CDR3 sequences; around 55% were seen once. The receptor comes from a human donor who had recovered from COVID-19. The chain carries TRBV20-1 and TRBJ1-1, with TRBD1 as a possible D gene (6 bases). Sequencing used CD4+ T cells from blood, cultured in vitro. As DNA, the CDR3 is TGCAGTGCTAGTAGGGGGATGAACACTGAAGCTTTCTTT. It yields the protein CSASRGMNTEAFF.